These 26 T cell receptor beta chains share one sample of origin, sequenced in a study of T-cell reconstitution after alpha-beta-depleted transplantation in children. Unique molecular identifiers were used in preparing the TCRbeta library. Using its own MiXCR run on the PCR reads, TCRdb lists one record per CDR3 protein. This sample yields around 410,000 distinct CDR3 sequences, of which under 13% are seen a single time; roughly 5.5% belongs to the top ten. This sample comprised PBMCs from the stem cell graft donor, obtained from the stem cell graft. The origin of the receptors is a human donor who donated a stem cell graft to a child with acute myeloid leukemia.

The V gene is TRBV13, the J gene TRBJ2-3; 7 positions agree with TRBD2. The junction had 6 bases not matched to a gene; V was cut back by 2 bases and J by 4 bases. This CDR3 comprises 15 residues. From germline, CDR1 is PRHDT and CDR2 FYEKMQ (reference sequence). The chain's CDR3 is CASSLPGGFADTQYF. CDR3 coding DNA: TGTGCCAGCAGCTTACCGGGGGGATTCGCAGATACGCAGTATTTT.

In this sample, this clonotype turned up many times. The genes are TRBV27 and TRBJ1-5; a weak D match, TRBD1 (5 bases). The CDR3 runs 15 residues. Germline-derived CDR1 and CDR2 are MNHEY and SMNVEV (reference sequence). The ends were cut back, 0 bases at V and 7 bases at J, with 13 bases in the middle. In nucleotides, the CDR3 is TGTGCCAGCAGTTTATCGTCGGGGGTCGAGCAGCCCCAGCATTTT. Its translation is CASSLSSGVEQPQHF.

V gene TRBV12-3 or TRBV12-4 combines with J gene TRBJ1-2; tentatively, D is TRBD1 (5 bases). V was cut by 2 bases and J by 4 bases, with 14 bases left in between. The CDR3 has 15 amino acids. The CDR3 DNA sequence: TGTGCCAGCAGTTTAACGAGGGGCGTCCTCTATGGCTACACCTTC. Protein: CASSLTRGVLYGYTF.

This clonotype was seen only a few times. CDR3 coding DNA: TGTGCCACCAGCAGAGATCAGGGGGGCTACTCGGCCCAGTACTTC. Its translation: CATSRDQGGYSAQYF. The chain has TRBV15 and TRBJ2-5; a weak D match, TRBD1 (7 bases). Per the germline V gene, CDR1 is LNHNV and CDR2 is YYDKDF (reference sequence). Trimming shortened V by 0 bases and J by 9 bases, and 17 bases separated the two germline ends. The CDR3 contains 15 residues.

This clonotype has a handful of counts. CDR3 coding DNA: TGTGCCAGCAGTTTTAGTCCACCGGGACAGAGCGAGCAGTACTTC. Its protein is CASSFSPPGQSEQYF. The chain joins TRBV27 to TRBJ2-7; the match to TRBD1 covers 7 bases. Germline V gives CDR1 MNHEY, CDR2 SMNVEV (reference sequence). J was trimmed by 6 bases and V by 3 bases; bases with no gene match: 11. This CDR3 is 15 amino acids long.

This chain joins TRBV20-1 and TRBJ1-1; D gene ambiguous. Per the germline V gene, CDR1 is DFQATT and CDR2 is SNEGSKA (reference sequence). The CDR3 has 13 amino acids. The V end lost 3 bases, the J end lost 1 base, and 9 bases lay between the germline ends. Here the CDR3 reads CSARALKNTEAFF. CDR3 sequence (DNA): TGCAGTGCTAGGGCCCTAAAGAACACTGAAGCTTTCTTT.

This clonotype occurred a few times. The rearrangement joins TRBV20-1 to TRBJ2-1; 7 positions match TRBD1. Germline V lookup: CDR1 DFQATT, CDR2 SNEGSKA (reference sequence). This CDR3 is built from 14 residues. V shed 6 bases, J shed 7 bases, and the junction held 12 bases outside the gene matches. DNA of the CDR3: TGCAGTGCCGTAGACAGGGTAGGGAGAAATGAGCAGTTCTTC. It codes for CSAVDRVGRNEQFF.

For the CDR3, the DNA is TGTGCCAGTAGCGCCCGCTACGAGCAGTACGTC. Amino acids: CASSARYEQYV. This chain links TRBV15 with TRBJ2-7, with a tentative D call TRBD2 (5 bases). The CDR3 is 11 amino acids. Trimming left V 10 bases short and J 3 bases short, with 10 bases between. Germline CDR1 LNHNV, CDR2 YYDKDF (reference sequence).

The chain employs TRBV5-1 and TRBJ2-5, with 9 positions matching TRBD2. The junction had 4 bases not matched to a gene; V was cut back by 4 bases and J by 0 bases. The V gene's germline CDR1 is SGHRS and CDR2 YFSETQ. The CDR3 runs 15 residues. The CDR3 loop is CASSLGTSHQETQYF. DNA for the CDR3: TGCGCCAGCAGCCTAGGGACTAGCCACCAAGAGACCCAGTACTTC.

The V call is TRBV29-1, the J call TRBJ2-1; no clear D. The V gene lost 8 bases and the J gene lost 0 bases, with 17 bases spanning the gap. Germline V gene sequence: CDR1 SQVTM, CDR2 ANQGSEA. CDR3 length: 15 residues. CDR3 amino acids: CSTFSGESSYNEQFF. The DNA for the CDR3 is TGCAGCACCTTTAGTGGGGAAAGCTCCTACAATGAGCAGTTCTTC.

The rearrangement uses TRBV5-5 and TRBJ2-1, with 10 nucleotides matching TRBD2. The CDR3 spans 16 residues. Germline V gene lookup returns CDR1 SGHKS and CDR2 YYEKEE (reference sequence). The V and J ends lost 0 bases and 10 bases, in that order; junction bases with no gene match: 10. Written as DNA, the CDR3 is TGTGCCAGCAGCTTGGCGAGCAGCGGGGGGGCCAGGGAGCAGTTCTTC. As protein: CASSLASSGGAREQFF.

This chain uses TRBV7-6 with TRBJ2-7; 8 bases agree with TRBD1. The CDR3 has 15 residues. V shed 1 base and J 5 bases; nucleotides not matched to a gene: 7. In germline, CDR1 is SGHVS, CDR2 FNYEAQ. The CDR3 loop reads CASSLGAGTGNEQYF. CDR3 nucleotides: TGTGCCAGCAGCTTAGGAGCCGGGACAGGCAACGAGCAGTACTTC.

This clonotype was seen a few times. Here the CDR3 DNA reads TGTGCCAGCAGCTCGATCCGCGGTAGTCCCTACAATGAGCAGTTCTTC. It translates to CASSSIRGSPYNEQFF. The chain employs TRBV7-2 and TRBJ2-1; D unclear. Trimming shortened V by 4 bases and J by 2 bases, and 15 bases separated the two germline ends. The CDR3 sequence is 16 residues long. Germline lookup yields CDR1 SGHTA and CDR2 FQGNSA.

V and J are TRBV5-1 and TRBJ2-1; perhaps TRBD2 as D (5 bases). The CDR3 is made up of 18 amino acids. V gave up 4 bases and J gave up 0 bases, with 20 bases separating them. From germline, CDR1 is SGHRS and CDR2 YFSETQ. This chain's CDR3 is CASSPGRIGVSSYNEQFF. The DNA of the CDR3 is TGCGCCAGCAGCCCGGGGAGAATTGGCGTGAGCTCCTACAATGAGCAGTTCTTC.

This clonotype was picked up a small number of times. The chain links TRBV10-3 to TRBJ1-1; 7 positions match TRBD1. Germline trimming cut 0 bases from V and 4 bases from J; bases unmatched to any gene: 2. The CDR3 contains 14 residues. Germline CDR1 reads ENHRY; CDR2 reads SYGVKD. The CDR3 DNA reads TGTGCCATCAGTGAGTCGGACAGGCTCACTGAAGCTTTCTTT. This sequence encodes CAISESDRLTEAFF.

This chain uses TRBV5-1 with TRBJ2-3; maybe TRBD1 (6 bases). The V end was cut by 3 bases, the J end by 0 bases, with 11 bases between. Germline V lookup: CDR1 SGHRS, CDR2 YFSETQ. The CDR3 sequence is 15 residues long. CDR3 region: CASSYQGGSTDTQYF. DNA for the CDR3: TGCGCCAGCAGCTATCAAGGGGGTAGCACAGATACGCAGTATTTT.

The genes are TRBV29-1 and TRBJ2-7, with D possibly matching TRBD1 (6 bases). V was trimmed by 5 bases and J by 6 bases, leaving 14 bases between them. This CDR3 region has 12 residues. The germline V gene has CDR1 SQVTM and CDR2 ANQGSEA. The CDR3: CSVLLGASEQYF. The CDR3, as DNA: TGCAGCGTTCTTCTGGGGGCGAGCGAGCAGTACTTC.

The CDR3 loop is CSVDVRGFEDTQYF. DNA of the CDR3: TGCAGCGTTGATGTCAGGGGGTTTGAAGATACGCAGTATTTT. J is TRBJ2-3 and V is TRBV29-1; 7 positions match TRBD1. CDR1 and CDR2 from the germline V gene are SQVTM and ANQGSEA. The CDR3 is 14 residues long. The junction had 8 bases not matched to a gene; V was cut back by 3 bases and J by 5 bases.

The genes are TRBV20-1 and TRBJ1-2, with 9 nucleotides matching TRBD1. The CDR3 extends over 15 amino acids. Trimming took 0 bases from V and 6 from J; bases not matched to a gene: 8. Per germline, CDR1 DFQATT and CDR2 SNEGSKA (reference sequence). CDR3 in DNA: TGCAGTGCTAGAGAACCGGGACAGGGAAAGAATGGCTACACCTTC. It translates to CSAREPGQGKNGYTF.

This clonotype was detected only a few times. The rearrangement links TRBV10-3 to TRBJ2-7, with D possibly being TRBD1 or TRBD2 (5 bases each). V lost 4 bases to trimming and J lost 6 bases, with 7 bases between them. This CDR3 is 11 amino acids long. The V gene's germline CDR1 is ENHRY and CDR2 SYGVKD. For the CDR3, the DNA is TGTGCCATCAGTGGAGGGGCCGAGCAGTACGTC. Residues: CAISGGAEQYV.

This clonotype was observed a few times. The chain links TRBV9 to TRBJ1-2, with a tentative D call TRBD1 (6 bases). Trimming removed 2 bases from V and 8 bases from J, with 16 bases in between. Germline CDR1 is SGDLS and CDR2 is YYNGEE. This CDR3 spans 14 amino acids. The CDR3 reads CASSVGEGVTGYTF. The CDR3 region has the DNA TGTGCCAGCAGCGTCGGGGAGGGGGTTACAGGCTACACCTTC.

This chain joins TRBV11-2 and TRBJ1-3; D might be TRBD1 (6 bases). The CDR3 loop spans 16 amino acids. Per the germline V gene, CDR1 is SGHAT and CDR2 is FQNNGV. V was trimmed by 3 bases and J by 4 bases, leaving 16 bases between them. The CDR3 here is CASSFATGLYGNTIYF. The CDR3 nucleotides are TGTGCCAGCAGCTTCGCTACAGGGCTTTACGGAAACACCATATATTTT. The variable domain in full, with the rest retrieved from reference TRBV11-2 and TRBJ1-3, is EAGVAQSPRYKIIEKRQSVAFWCNPISGHATLYWYQQILGQGPKLLIQFQNNGVVDDSQLPKDRFSAERLKGVDSTLKIQPAKLEDSAVYLCASSFATGLYGNTIYFGEGSWLTVV.

This clonotype turned up a few times. The V gene is TRBV5-1, the J gene TRBJ2-1, with a possible D match to TRBD1 (6 bases). The CDR3 contains 15 residues. V shed 3 bases and J shed 5 bases, with 15 bases lying between them. Germline V gene data show CDR1 as SGHRS and CDR2 as YFSETQ. The CDR3 region is CASSSGQGYNNEQFF. The CDR3 coding sequence is TGCGCCAGCAGCTCCGGCCAGGGGTATAACAATGAGCAGTTCTTC.

This clonotype showed up many times. This chain joins TRBV6-1 and TRBJ1-4, with D hard to call. This CDR3 contains 13 residues. Germline V gene lookup returns CDR1 MNHNS and CDR2 SASEGT. V was trimmed by 1 base and J by 6 bases, leaving 6 bases between them. Here the CDR3 DNA reads TGTGCCAGCAGTGAAGTGGCAGATGAAAAACTGTTTTTT. It yields the protein CASSEVADEKLFF.

This clonotype was detected ten times or more. CDR3 sequence: CSVVDSQDYGYTF. CDR3 sequence (DNA): TGCAGCGTTGTCGACAGCCAAGATTATGGCTACACCTTC. The V gene is TRBV29-1, the J gene TRBJ1-2; a possible D gene is TRBD1 (5 bases). Germline assignment: CDR1 SQVTM and CDR2 ANQGSEA. The CDR3 extends over 13 amino acids. The V and J ends lost 4 bases and 5 bases respectively, with 14 bases between them.

The CDR3 nucleotides are TGTGCCAGCAGCGTTAACAGGGGGCCCTACGAGCAGTACGTC. This sequence encodes CASSVNRGPYEQYV. This chain links TRBV7-9 with TRBJ2-7; 9 bases map to TRBD1. This CDR3 region has 14 residues. After removal of 5 bases from V and 2 bases from J, the junction contained 4 bases not matched to a gene. The germline gives CDR1 SEHNR, CDR2 FQNEAQ (reference sequence).